The clone carrying this T cell receptor (beta chain) was seen a few times. These data belong to a study of blood T cell repertoires in COVID-19. The repertoire was sequenced with immunoSEQ multiplex PCR; TCRdb's copy has only in-frame clones and lacks some. The sample has 150,000 to 200,000 clones; approximately 80% are singletons. There are 16 residues in the CDR3. Per germline, CDR1 SNHLY and CDR2 FYNNEI. J lost 4 bases, V lost 7 bases, and 9 bases had no gene match. The TCR sequence derives from a woman aged 80 or older with acute or convalescent COVID-19. This chain links TRBV2 with TRBJ2-1; TRBD2 matches at 11 bases. Sequencing was carried out using peripheral blood. The CDR3 region is CASKRLAGRPYNEQFF. CDR3 in DNA: TGTGCCAGCAAAAGACTAGCGGGACGACCTTACAATGAGCAGTTCTTC. The variable domain in full, with the rest retrieved from reference TRBV2 and TRBJ2-1, is EPEVTQTPSHQVTQMGQEVILRCVPISNHLYFYWYRQILGQKVEFLVSFYNNEISEKSEIFDDQFSVERPDGSNFTLKIRSTKLEDSAMYFCASKRLAGRPYNEQFFGPGTRLTVL.